This TCR beta chain was retrieved from a study of blood T cells in healthy people across ages. CDR3 length: 12 amino acids. The germline V and J ends were trimmed by 3 bases and 2 bases, with 8 bases remaining between them. Germline CDR1 and CDR2: GTSNPN and SVGIG (reference sequence). The use of a sample-barcoded 5' primer and a J-beta primer mix characterized a second PCR of about 7 to 12 cycles. TCRdb used MiXCR to reprocess the 5' RACE reads, holding one entry per CDR3 protein. Of approximately 1.5 million distinct CDR3 sequences in the sample, roughly 30% were seen once. The study, taken as a whole, reports: No conclusive comparison of naive versus antigen-experienced cells was possible with unsorted PBMCs.

In regard to this clonotype: Its specificity is unknown.

The study isolated at least 6 million PBMCs from each sample. The chain recombines TRBV30 with TRBJ2-7; D assignment may be TRBD1 or TRBD2 (5 bases each). What was sequenced was blood. The sequence derives from a woman between 25 and 40 years old in good health. CDR3 region: CAWSGAPYEQYF. The DNA for the CDR3 is TGTGCCTGGAGCGGGGCGCCCTACGAGCAGTACTTC.